One sample yielded the 16 T cell receptor beta chains listed below, sequenced in a study of CD8+ T cells in alopecia areata. Documented treatment: oral pan-JAK inhibitor, 5-10 mg twice daily. RNA extraction and reverse transcription yielded cDNA as sequencing template. Profiling relied on immunoSEQ multiplex PCR, and the TCRdb table lists in-frame clones only, not all of them. The profile covers about 100,000 clones, with around 84% appearing a single time and less than 30% taken by the ten largest. Sequencing was performed on CD8+ T cells sorted from blood, taken at week 24, from a patient treated with tofacitinib. These receptors were taken from a human donor with alopecia areata.

The chain couples TRBV2 to TRBJ2-5, with D possibly being TRBD1 (5 bases). Germline values: CDR1 SNHLY, CDR2 FYNNEI. V was cut by 0 bases and J by 4 bases, with 9 bases left in between. This CDR3 contains 14 residues. The CDR3 DNA reads TGTGCCAGCAGTGAAGCGCGAAGGGGAGAGACCCAGTACTTC. Translation: CASSEARRGETQYF. Based on the CDR3 plus reference TRBV2 and TRBJ2-5, the full variable domain is EPEVTQTPSHQVTQMGQEVILRCVPISNHLYFYWYRQILGQKVEFLVSFYNNEISEKSEIFDDQFSVERPDGSNFTLKIRSTKLEDSAMYFCASSEARRGETQYFGPGTRLLVL.

At least ten counts were recorded for this clone. V gene TRBV19 combines with J gene TRBJ1-6; possibly TRBD1 for D (5 bases). The CDR3 extends over 14 amino acids. With 6 bases removed from V and 10 bases from J, the gap between germline ends came to 16 bases. Germline-derived CDR1 and CDR2 are LNHDA and SQIVND (reference sequence). The CDR3 reads CASREPGPQSPLHF. CDR3 sequence (DNA): TGTGCCAGTAGGGAACCGGGACCCCAATCACCCCTCCACTTT.

This sequence joins TRBV2 and TRBJ2-7, with 9 positions matching TRBD1. This CDR3 region has 16 residues. The V segment lost 2 bases and the J segment 1 base; nucleotides outside the gene matches: 6. The V gene's germline CDR1 is SNHLY and CDR2 FYNNEI. This chain's CDR3 is CASSEIGQGNSYEQYF. DNA for the CDR3: TGTGCCAGCAGTGAAATTGGACAGGGGAATTCCTACGAGCAGTACTTC. Variable domain in full (rest from reference TRBV2 and TRBJ2-7): EPEVTQTPSHQVTQMGQEVILRCVPISNHLYFYWYRQILGQKVEFLVSFYNNEISEKSEIFDDQFSVERPDGSNFTLKIRSTKLEDSAMYFCASSEIGQGNSYEQYFGPGTRLTVT.

The rearrangement joins TRBV4-1 to TRBJ2-5, with 11 positions matching TRBD1. J gave up 2 bases and V 3 bases, and 2 bases lay outside the gene matches. The CDR3 contains 15 residues. Germline CDR1 is MGHRA and CDR2 is YSYEKL. The DNA for the CDR3 is TGCGCCAGCAGCCAGTGGGACAGGGGGCAAGAGACCCAGTACTTC. Protein product: CASSQWDRGQETQYF.

The V call is TRBV4-3, the J call TRBJ2-5; D is possibly TRBD1 or TRBD2 (5 bases each). Trimming took 0 bases from V and 2 from J, leaving 13 bases between them. The length of the CDR3 is 16 residues. Germline V gene sequence: CDR1 LGHNA, CDR2 YSLEER. CDR3 in amino acids: CASSQDWGPIQETQYF. CDR3 coding DNA: TGCGCCAGCAGCCAAGACTGGGGACCGATACAAGAGACCCAGTACTTC.

As for this clone: Compared with germline, one end of the junction differs, possibly owing to a read error. CDR3 sequence reads: CASSLYRDLNTEAFF. The CDR3 DNA reads TGTGCTAGCAGCCTTTACAGGGACCTGAACACTGAAGCTTTCTTT. V gene TRBV7-7 combines with J gene TRBJ1-1; perhaps TRBD1 as D (6 bases). The CDR3 covers 15 residues. Germline-derived CDR1 and CDR2 are SSHAT and FNYEAQ (reference sequence).

The rearrangement uses TRBV15 and TRBJ1-2; D unresolved. The V and J ends lost 0 bases and 4 bases respectively, with 9 bases between them. The CDR3 totals 14 residues. Per the germline V gene, CDR1 is LNHNV and CDR2 is YYDKDF (reference sequence). CDR3 sequence (DNA): TGTGCCACCAGCAGAGATCGCCGGGGCTATGGCTACACCTTC. It yields the protein CATSRDRRGYGYTF.

The chain couples TRBV27 to TRBJ2-3; 10 bases are a match to TRBD2. The trim removed 3 bases at V and 1 base at J, leaving 7 bases unmatched. Germline CDR1 is MNHEY and CDR2 is SMNVEV (reference sequence). The length of the CDR3 is 17 residues. CDR3 loop: CASSLLGLAVGTDTQYF. The DNA for the CDR3 is TGTGCCAGCAGTTTGCTCGGACTAGCGGTTGGCACAGATACGCAGTATTTT.

This clone was detected once. The chain has TRBV4-3 and TRBJ2-7; D possibly corresponds to TRBD2 (6 bases). In germline, CDR1 is LGHNA, CDR2 YSLEER. The CDR3 is 14 residues long. Trimming pared 3 bases from V and 5 bases from J, leaving 14 bases between. The CDR3 spells CASSQDTSSHEQYF. The CDR3 bases are TGCGCCAGCAGCCAGGACACTAGCAGCCACGAGCAGTACTTC.

About this clone itself: One end of the junction does not line up with germline, which may come from a read error. CDR3 in amino acids: CASSISNNEQFF. DNA for the CDR3: TGTGCCAGTAGTATCTCCAACAATGAGCAGTTCTTC. The chain uses TRBV19 and TRBJ2-1; no clear D gene. Per the germline V gene, CDR1 is LNHDA and CDR2 is SQIVND (reference sequence). The CDR3 is 12 amino acids.

In its sample, this clone was seen once. This sample also contains other DNA sequences that code for the same CDR3. The chain uses TRBV5-1 and TRBJ2-7, with TRBD1 matching over 8 bases. The CDR3 sequence is 14 residues long. The V and J ends lost 3 bases and 1 base, in that order; junction bases with no gene match: 3. Germline V lookup: CDR1 SGHRS, CDR2 YFSETQ. The CDR3 nucleotides are TGCGCCAGCAGCTCCGGGACAGGATCCTACGAGCAGTACTTC. Translation: CASSSGTGSYEQYF.

The J gene is TRBJ2-1, the V gene TRBV4-2, with a weak D call TRBD1 (5 bases). Germline-derived CDR1 and CDR2 are LGHNA and YNFKEQ. The CDR3 runs to 15 residues. V lost 4 bases, J lost 8 bases, and 18 bases lay in between. The CDR3 reads CASSLYPWGLDEQFF. CDR3 DNA: TGTGCCAGCAGCCTCTATCCCTGGGGCTTGGATGAGCAGTTCTTC.

The chain recombines TRBV21-1 with TRBJ2-5; TRBD1 is the table's D call, not checked against the DNA. TRBV21-1 is a listed pseudogene. The CDR3 covers 14 residues. The CDR3 here is CASSKERGQETQYF. As DNA, the CDR3 is TGTGCCAGCAGCAAAGAAAGGGGCCAAGAGACCCAGTACTTC.

CDR3 loop: CASSLARRDEQFF. CDR3 coding DNA: TGTGCCAGCAGCTTGGCCCGACGCGATGAGCAGTTCTTC. This chain connects TRBV5-6 to TRBJ2-1; no definite D call. With 0 bases removed from V and 8 bases from J, the gap between germline ends came to 9 bases. This CDR3 is 13 amino acids long. CDR1 is SGHDT, CDR2 YYEEEE, per germline.

The J gene is TRBJ2-7, the V gene TRBV7-6; weak D call: TRBD1 (5 bases). Germline assignment: CDR1 SGHVS and CDR2 FNYEAQ. V lost 5 bases and J 6 bases, leaving 20 bases between the germline ends. The CDR3 spans 15 residues. Written as DNA, the CDR3 is TGTGCCAGCAGCGCAGGGTTGCGGAAAGCCAGCGAGCAGTACTTC. This translates into CASSAGLRKASEQYF.

The gene calls are TRBV19 and TRBJ1-3, with no clear D. This CDR3 has 11 residues. Trimming shortened V by 9 bases and J by 2 bases, and 5 bases separated the two germline ends. CDR1 LNHDA and CDR2 SQIVND come from the germline V gene (reference sequence). The CDR3 loop is CASGPGNTIYF. The CDR3 nucleotides are TGTGCCAGCGGACCTGGAAACACCATATATTTT.